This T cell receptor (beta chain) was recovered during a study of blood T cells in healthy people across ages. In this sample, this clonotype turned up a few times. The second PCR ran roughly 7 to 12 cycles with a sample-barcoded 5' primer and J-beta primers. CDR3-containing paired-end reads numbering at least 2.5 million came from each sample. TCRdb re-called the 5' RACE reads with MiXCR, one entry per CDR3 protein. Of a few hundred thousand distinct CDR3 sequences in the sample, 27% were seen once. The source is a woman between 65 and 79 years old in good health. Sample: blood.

The CDR3 is CASRTSGNYNEQFF. The CDR3 DNA reads TGTGCCAGCAGGACTAGCGGGAACTACAATGAGCAGTTCTTC. The gene calls are TRBV12-3 or TRBV12-4 and TRBJ2-1; 11 bases are a match to TRBD2. The length of the CDR3 is 14 residues. V shed 6 bases and J 3 bases; nucleotides not matched to a gene: 1.